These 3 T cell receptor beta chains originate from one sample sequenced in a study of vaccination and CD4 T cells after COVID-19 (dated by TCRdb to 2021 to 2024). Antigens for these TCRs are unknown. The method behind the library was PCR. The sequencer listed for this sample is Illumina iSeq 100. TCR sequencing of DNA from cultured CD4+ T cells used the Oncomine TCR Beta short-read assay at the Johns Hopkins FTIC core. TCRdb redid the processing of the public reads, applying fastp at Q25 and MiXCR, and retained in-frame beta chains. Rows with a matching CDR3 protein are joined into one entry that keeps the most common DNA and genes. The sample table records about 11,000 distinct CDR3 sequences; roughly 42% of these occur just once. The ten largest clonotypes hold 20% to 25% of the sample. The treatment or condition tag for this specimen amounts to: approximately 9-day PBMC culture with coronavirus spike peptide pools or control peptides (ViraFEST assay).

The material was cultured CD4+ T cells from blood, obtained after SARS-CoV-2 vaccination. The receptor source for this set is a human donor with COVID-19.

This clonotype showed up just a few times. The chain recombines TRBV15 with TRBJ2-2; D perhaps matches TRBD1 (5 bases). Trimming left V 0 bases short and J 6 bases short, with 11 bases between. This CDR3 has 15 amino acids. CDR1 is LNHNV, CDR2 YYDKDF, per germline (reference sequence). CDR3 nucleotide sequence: TGTGCCACCAGCAGAGATGCTTTAGGGGCCGGGGAGCTGTTTTTT. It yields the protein CATSRDALGAGELFF.

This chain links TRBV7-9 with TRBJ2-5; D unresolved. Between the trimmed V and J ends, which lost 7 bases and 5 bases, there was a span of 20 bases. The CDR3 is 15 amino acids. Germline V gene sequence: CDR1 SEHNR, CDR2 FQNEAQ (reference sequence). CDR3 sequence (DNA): TGTGCCAGCACTCCCCTGAGCACATCCAGCGAGACCCAGTACTTC. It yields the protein CASTPLSTSSETQYF.

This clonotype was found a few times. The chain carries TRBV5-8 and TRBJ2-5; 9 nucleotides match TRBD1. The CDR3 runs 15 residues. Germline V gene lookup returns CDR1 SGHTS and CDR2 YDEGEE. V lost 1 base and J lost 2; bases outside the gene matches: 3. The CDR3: CASSLLGTGQETQYF. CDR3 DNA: TGTGCCAGCAGCTTGTTAGGGACAGGGCAAGAGACCCAGTACTTC.